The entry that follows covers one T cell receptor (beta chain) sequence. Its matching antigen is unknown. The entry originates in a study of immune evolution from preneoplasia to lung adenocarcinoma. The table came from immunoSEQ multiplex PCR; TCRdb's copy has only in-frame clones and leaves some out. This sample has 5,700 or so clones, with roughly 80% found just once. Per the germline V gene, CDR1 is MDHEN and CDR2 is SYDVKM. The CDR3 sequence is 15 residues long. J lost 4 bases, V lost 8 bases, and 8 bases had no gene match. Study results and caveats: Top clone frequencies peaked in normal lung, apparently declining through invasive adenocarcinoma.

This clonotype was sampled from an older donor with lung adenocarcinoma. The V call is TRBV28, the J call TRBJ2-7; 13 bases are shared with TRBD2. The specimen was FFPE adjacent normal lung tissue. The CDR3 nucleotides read TGTGCCAGCCGACGGACTAGCGGGAGTGGGTACGAGCAGTACTTC. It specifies CASRRTSGSGYEQYF. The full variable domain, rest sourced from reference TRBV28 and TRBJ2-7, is DVKVTQSSRYLVKRTGEKVFLECVQDMDHENMFWYRQDPGLGLRLIYFSYDVKMKEKGDIPEGYSVSREKKERFSLILESASTNQTSMYLCASRRTSGSGYEQYFGPGTRLTVT.